The TCR beta chain under discussion was sequenced for a study of metastatic and nonmetastatic thyroid tumors (dated by TCRdb to the early 2020s). With regard to the full study: The researchers compared repertoires between peripheral blood samples and tumor or nodule tissue samples from patients with malignant or benign thyroid disease. Summary of the overall study and its limitations: TCR beta diversity was reported as significantly higher in malignant tumors than in benign nodules, in both blood and tumor samples.

None of the patients had been given any treatment before thyroid surgery. Using T-cell receptor beta sequencing, the study looked back at clinical samples from patients collected from the early 2010s to the late 2010s. In its sample, this clone was seen many times. What antigen it recognizes has not been identified. Base-call qualities are not available, and no considerably larger clone is one nucleotide away. The germline V gene specifies SGHDT as CDR1 and YYEEEE as CDR2. V is pared back by 2 bases and J by 1 base, with 4 bases lying between the germline termini. Measured from the cysteine to the phenylalanine, the CDR3 is 13 residues long. The read is trimmed to its CDR3 DNA, 39 bases read in frame from base 1. Library generation was performed with PCR. Sequencing used an Illumina HiSeq 4000. High-throughput sequencing was used to profile the TCR beta-chain CDR3 region of every patient. The authors' pipeline ran thus. Drawing on CDR3 differences between clinicopathological groups, the researchers built a classifier meant to tell apart patients with distant-metastatic papillary thyroid cancer. Repertoire diversity was assessed with the Shannon index, and tumor-blood repertoire similarity with the Morisita-Horn index. The public reads were reprocessed in TCRdb via fastp at Q25 and MiXCR, keeping in-frame beta chains. Here the V and J calls rest on TCRdb's processing, not on the authors' analysis. The sample data list 20,000 to 25,000 clones, and 15% to 18% of these were observed just once. Together, the top ten hold about 20% of the sample.

The sample taken for sequencing was blood. The chain couples TRBV5-6 to TRBJ2-1; the D gene is unclear. The receptor comes from a female donor with papillary thyroid cancer or a benign thyroid nodule (not recorded which). Some clones in this sample may be carry-over from other donors' samples. The CDR3 reads as follows: CASSFGSYNEQFF. The sequence in DNA is TGTGCCAGCAGCTTCGGATCCTACAATGAGCAGTTCTTC.